This paragraph covers one T cell receptor beta chain sequence. The source of the sample is a study of blood T cell repertoires in COVID-19. Background on the study: The United States, Italy and Spain supplied acute and convalescent COVID-19 samples. Nucleic acid was either cDNA or gDNA, and it came from T cells, B-cell-depleted T cells, or PBMCs.

Membership in each cohort depended on participant-reported clinical history. Exposed enrollees encountered a COVID-19 case at some point within 2 weeks before study entry. Produced via immunoSEQ multiplex PCR; TCRdb's table is partial and in-frame only. The repertoire has about 140,000 clones, roughly four fifths of them found once; the top ten carry 1.5% to 2%. The germline V gene has CDR1 SNHLY and CDR2 FYNNEI. This CDR3 region has 14 residues. Germline trimming cut 5 bases from V and 5 bases from J; bases unmatched to any gene: 8. The sample consisted of PBMCs or T cells enriched from blood (not recorded which). The V gene is TRBV2, the J gene TRBJ2-5, with TRBD1 matching 7 bases. This clonotype was sampled from a woman aged 18-30 years who had been exposed to COVID-19. This CDR3 is CASSKDRDWETQYF. For the CDR3, the DNA is TGTGCCAGCAGTAAAGACAGGGATTGGGAGACCCAGTACTTC.